Sequencing of this T cell receptor beta chain was carried out in a study of T cell responses to AZD1222 COVID-19 vaccine. Study summary: Second-dose groups at about 4 or about 12 weeks were pooled.

Findings of the study overall: Receipt of two AZD1222 doses was followed by a rise in Spike-specific TCR breadth and depth.

To note about this clone: The target antigen is unknown.

Sequenced by immunoSEQ multiplex PCR; TCRdb stores in-frame clones only, minus some. The sample contains roughly 160,000 clones, about nine tenths of which appear only once. Germline V gene sequence: CDR1 LNHDA, CDR2 SQIVND (reference sequence). The CDR3 runs 11 residues. Deletions cut 8 bases from V and 9 bases from J, with 11 bases between. This clonotype originated in an adult in good health. J is TRBJ2-1 and V is TRBV19; no definite D call. The specimen comprised peripheral blood, sampled on day 0 of AZD1222 vaccination. As DNA, the CDR3 is TGTGCCAGTCTCCGGTGGGGTGAGCAGTTCTTC. Translated, it gives CASLRWGEQFF.